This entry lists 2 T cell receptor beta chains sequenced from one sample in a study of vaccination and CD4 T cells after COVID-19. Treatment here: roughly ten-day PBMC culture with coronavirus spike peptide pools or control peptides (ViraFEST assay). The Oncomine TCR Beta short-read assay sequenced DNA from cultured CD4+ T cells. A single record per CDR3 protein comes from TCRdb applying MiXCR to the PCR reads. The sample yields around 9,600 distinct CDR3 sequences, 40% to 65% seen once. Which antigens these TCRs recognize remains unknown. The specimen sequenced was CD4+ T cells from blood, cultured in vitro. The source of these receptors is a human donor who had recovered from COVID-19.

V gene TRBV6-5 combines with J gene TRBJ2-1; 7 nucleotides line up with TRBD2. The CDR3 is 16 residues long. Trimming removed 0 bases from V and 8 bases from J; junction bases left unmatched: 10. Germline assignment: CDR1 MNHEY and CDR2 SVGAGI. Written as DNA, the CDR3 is TGTGCCAGCAGTTACTCATGGGGCGGGACTAAGGATGAGCAGTTCTTC. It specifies CASSYSWGGTKDEQFF.

This CDR3 is CASREAQVGELFF. DNA for the CDR3: TGTGCCAGCAGGGAAGCCCAGGTCGGGGAGCTGTTTTTT. The chain employs TRBV7-2 and TRBJ2-2; D gene ambiguous. The CDR3 sequence is 13 residues long. Germline CDR1 and CDR2: SGHTA and FQGNSA. V was cut by 6 bases and J by 7 bases, with 12 bases left in between. The whole variable domain, remainder taken from reference TRBV7-2 and TRBJ2-2, is GAGVSQSPSNKVTEKGKDVELRCDPISGHTALYWYRQSLGQGLEFLIYFQGNSAPDKSGLPSDRFSAERTGGSVSTLTIQRTQQEDSAVYLCASREAQVGELFFGEGSRLTVL.